A selection of T cell receptor beta chains follows, all from one sample in a study of preoperative IRX-2 immunotherapy in early breast cancer. Data came from immunoSEQ multiplex PCR; TCRdb stores just in-frame clones and leaves some out. The sample comprises 20,000 to 30,000 clones, around 89% of which are singletons, and more than 8.5% rests with the top ten. The source material was tumor tissue, sampled after IRX-2 immunotherapy. The receptors originated from a human donor with breast cancer. CDR3s include the opening cysteine and the closing phenylalanine or tryptophan. D genes are given only for firm matches. Part of the rows lack a size; the others show once, few, many or a class for expanded clones.

TRBJ1-3	-	-	TRBV18	CASSLRDPAVGNTIYF	TGTGCCAGCTCGCTCCGGGACCCCGCTGTGGGAAACACCATATATTTT
TRBJ2-5	-	-	TRBV7-2	CASSSETQYF	TGTGCCAGCAGCTCCGAGACCCAGTACTTC
TRBJ1-2	TRBD1	-	TRBV2	CASSAGDSPYGYTF	TGTGCCAGCAGTGCTGGGGACAGTCCCTATGGCTACACCTTC
TRBJ2-1	-	-	TRBV7-2	CASSLDPPGVGINEQFF	TGTGCCAGCAGCTTAGATCCCCCTGGGGTCGGAATTAATGAGCAGTTCTTC
TRBJ2-1	-	-	TRBV4-2	CASSPLSGSSYNEQFF	TGTGCCAGCAGCCCACTAAGCGGTAGCTCCTACAATGAGCAGTTCTTC
TRBJ2-7	-	-	TRBV28	CASSLIYEQYF	TGTGCCAGCAGTTTAATCTACGAGCAGTACTTC
TRBJ2-3	TRBD2	-	TRBV5-1	CASSWAAGTVDTQYF	TGCGCCAGCAGCTGGGCAGCGGGGACCGTTGATACGCAGTATTTT
TRBJ1-1	-	-	TRBV6-4	CASSDSGVTEAFF	TGTGCCAGCAGTGACTCGGGGGTAACTGAAGCTTTCTTT
TRBJ1-1	-	-	TRBV6-5	CASSLGGPDTEAFF	TGTGCCAGCTCCCTGGGCGGTCCGGACACTGAAGCTTTCTTT
TRBJ2-7	-	once	TRBV9	CASSAGTTYEQYF	TGTGCCAGCAGCGCCGGGACAACCTACGAGCAGTACTTC
TRBJ2-1	-	-	TRBV10-3	CAISDLAPMNEQFF	TGTGCCATCAGTGATCTAGCCCCTATGAATGAGCAGTTCTTC
TRBJ2-2	-	once	TRBV19	CASEGPLRTGELFF	TGTGCCAGTGAGGGACCCCTAAGGACCGGGGAGCTGTTTTTT
TRBJ1-2	TRBD1	-	TRBV27	CASSLQGNYGYTF	TGTGCCAGCAGCCTACAGGGGAACTATGGCTACACCTTC
TRBJ2-3	-	-	TRBV11-3	CASSLGGLGPDTQYF	TGTGCCAGCAGCTTAGGCGGGCTAGGGCCAGATACGCAGTATTTT
TRBJ2-1	-	-	TRBV10-2	CASSLGFNEQFF	TGCGCCAGCAGTTTGGGGTTCAATGAGCAGTTCTTC